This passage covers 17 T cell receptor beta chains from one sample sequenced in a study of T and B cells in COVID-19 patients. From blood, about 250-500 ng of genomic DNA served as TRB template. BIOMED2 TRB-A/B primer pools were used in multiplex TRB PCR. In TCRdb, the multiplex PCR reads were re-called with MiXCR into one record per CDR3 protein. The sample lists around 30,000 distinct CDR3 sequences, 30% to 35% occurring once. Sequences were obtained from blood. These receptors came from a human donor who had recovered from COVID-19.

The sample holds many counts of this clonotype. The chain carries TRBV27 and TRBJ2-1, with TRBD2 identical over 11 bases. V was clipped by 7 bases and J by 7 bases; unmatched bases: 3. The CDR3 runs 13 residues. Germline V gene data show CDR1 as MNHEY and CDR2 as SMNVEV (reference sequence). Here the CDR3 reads CASTGTSGNEQFF. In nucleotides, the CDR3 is TGTGCCAGCACGGGGACTAGCGGAAATGAGCAGTTCTTC.

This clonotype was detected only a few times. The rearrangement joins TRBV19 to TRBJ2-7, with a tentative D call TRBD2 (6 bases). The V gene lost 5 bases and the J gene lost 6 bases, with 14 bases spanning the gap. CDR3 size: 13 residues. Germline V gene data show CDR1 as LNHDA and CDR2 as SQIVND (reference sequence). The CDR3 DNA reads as TGTGCCAGTAGTCCGGGACTCCTCCGCGAGCAGTACTTC. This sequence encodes CASSPGLLREQYF.

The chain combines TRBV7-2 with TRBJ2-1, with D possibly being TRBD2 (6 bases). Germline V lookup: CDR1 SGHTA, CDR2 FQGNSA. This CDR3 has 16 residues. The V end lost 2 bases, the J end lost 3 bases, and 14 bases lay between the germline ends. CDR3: CASSLTISGDYNEQFF. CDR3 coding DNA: TGTGCCAGCAGCTTAACCATTAGCGGAGACTACAATGAGCAGTTCTTC.

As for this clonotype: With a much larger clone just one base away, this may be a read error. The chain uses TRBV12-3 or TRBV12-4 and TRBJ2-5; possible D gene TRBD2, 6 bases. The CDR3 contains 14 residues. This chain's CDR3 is CASSLTVPGETKYF. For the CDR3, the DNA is TGTGCCAGCAGCCTTACGGTACCGGGGGAGACCAAGTACTTC.

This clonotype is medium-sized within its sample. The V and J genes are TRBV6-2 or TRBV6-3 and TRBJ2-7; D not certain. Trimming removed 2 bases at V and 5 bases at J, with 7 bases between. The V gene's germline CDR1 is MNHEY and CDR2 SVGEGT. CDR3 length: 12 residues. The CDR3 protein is CASSYRADEQYF. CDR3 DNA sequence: TGTGCCAGCAGTTACAGGGCAGACGAGCAGTACTTC.

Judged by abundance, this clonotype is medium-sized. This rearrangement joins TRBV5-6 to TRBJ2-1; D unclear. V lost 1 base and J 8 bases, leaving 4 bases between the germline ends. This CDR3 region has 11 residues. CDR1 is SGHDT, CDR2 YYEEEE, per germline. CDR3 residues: CASSLNYEQFF. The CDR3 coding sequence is TGTGCCAGCAGCTTGAACTATGAGCAGTTCTTC.

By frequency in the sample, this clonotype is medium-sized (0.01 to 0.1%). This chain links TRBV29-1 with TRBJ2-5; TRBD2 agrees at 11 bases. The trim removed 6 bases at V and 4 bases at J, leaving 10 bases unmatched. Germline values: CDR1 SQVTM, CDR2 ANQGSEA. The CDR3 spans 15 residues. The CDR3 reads CSVLLLAGEGETQYF. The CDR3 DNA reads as TGCAGCGTCCTCTTACTAGCGGGAGAGGGAGAGACCCAGTACTTC.

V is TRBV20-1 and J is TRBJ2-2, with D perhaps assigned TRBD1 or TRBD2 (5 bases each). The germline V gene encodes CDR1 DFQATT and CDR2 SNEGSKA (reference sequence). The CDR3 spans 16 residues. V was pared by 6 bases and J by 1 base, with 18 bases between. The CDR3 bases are TGCAGTGCCCCCCAGAGGGGCGCCCAGAACACCGGGGAGCTGTTTTTT. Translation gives CSAPQRGAQNTGELFF.

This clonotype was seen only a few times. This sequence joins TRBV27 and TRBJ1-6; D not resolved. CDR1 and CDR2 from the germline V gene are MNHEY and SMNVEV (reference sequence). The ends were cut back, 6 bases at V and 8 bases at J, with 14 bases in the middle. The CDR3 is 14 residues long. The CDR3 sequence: CASSPYNPYSPLHF. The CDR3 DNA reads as TGTGCCAGCAGCCCGTACAACCCCTATTCACCCCTCCACTTT.

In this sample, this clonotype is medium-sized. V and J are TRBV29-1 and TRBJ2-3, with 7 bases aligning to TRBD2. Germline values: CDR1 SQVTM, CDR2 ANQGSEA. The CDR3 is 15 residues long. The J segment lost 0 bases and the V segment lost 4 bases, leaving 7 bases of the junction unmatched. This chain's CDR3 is CSVVGRTTSTDTQYF. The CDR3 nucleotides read TGCAGCGTTGTCGGGAGGACTACCAGCACAGATACGCAGTATTTT.

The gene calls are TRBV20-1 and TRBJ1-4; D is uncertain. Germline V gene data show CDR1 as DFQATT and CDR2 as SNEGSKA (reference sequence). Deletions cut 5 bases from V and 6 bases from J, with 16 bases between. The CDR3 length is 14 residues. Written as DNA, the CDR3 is TGCAGTGCTCGGTTTGGGGTTGGGGATGAAAAACTGTTTTTT. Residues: CSARFGVGDEKLFF.

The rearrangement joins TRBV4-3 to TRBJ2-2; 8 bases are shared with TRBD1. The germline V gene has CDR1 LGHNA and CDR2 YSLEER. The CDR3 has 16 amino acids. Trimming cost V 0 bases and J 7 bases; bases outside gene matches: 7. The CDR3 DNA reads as TGCGCCAGCAGCCAAGATCCGACAGGGGTGGGCGGGGAGCTGTTTTTT. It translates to CASSQDPTGVGGELFF.

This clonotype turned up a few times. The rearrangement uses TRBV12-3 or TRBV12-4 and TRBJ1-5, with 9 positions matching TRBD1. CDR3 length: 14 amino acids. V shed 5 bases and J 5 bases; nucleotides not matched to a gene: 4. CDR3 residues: CASSQWTGDQPQHF. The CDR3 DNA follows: TGTGCCAGCAGTCAGTGGACAGGGGATCAGCCCCAGCATTTT.

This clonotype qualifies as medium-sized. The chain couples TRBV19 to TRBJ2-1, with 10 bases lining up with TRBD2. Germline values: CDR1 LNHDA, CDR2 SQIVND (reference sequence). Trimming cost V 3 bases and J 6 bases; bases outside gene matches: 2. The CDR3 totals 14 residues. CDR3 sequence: CASSIGLAANEQFF. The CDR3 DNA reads TGTGCCAGTAGTATTGGACTAGCGGCCAATGAGCAGTTCTTC.

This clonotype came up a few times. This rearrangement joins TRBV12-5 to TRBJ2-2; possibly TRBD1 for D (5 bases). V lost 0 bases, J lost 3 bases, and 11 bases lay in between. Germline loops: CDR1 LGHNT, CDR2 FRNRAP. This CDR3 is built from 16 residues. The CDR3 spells CASGLVLGRDTGELFF. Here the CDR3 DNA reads TGTGCTAGTGGTTTGGTATTGGGCAGGGACACCGGGGAGCTGTTTTTT.

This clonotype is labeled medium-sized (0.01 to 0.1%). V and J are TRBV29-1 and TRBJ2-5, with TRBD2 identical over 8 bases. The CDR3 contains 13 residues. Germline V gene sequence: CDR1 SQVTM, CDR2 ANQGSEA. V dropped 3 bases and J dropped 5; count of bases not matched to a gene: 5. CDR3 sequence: CSVEGGRRETQYF. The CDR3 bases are TGCAGCGTTGAGGGCGGGAGGAGGGAGACCCAGTACTTC.

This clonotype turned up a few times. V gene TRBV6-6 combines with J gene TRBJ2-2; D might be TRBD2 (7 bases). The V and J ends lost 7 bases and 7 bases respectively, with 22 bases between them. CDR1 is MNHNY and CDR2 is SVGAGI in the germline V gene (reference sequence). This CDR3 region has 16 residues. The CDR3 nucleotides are TGTGCCAGCACCCCGGGGGCCGGGAGGATCGGCGGGGAGCTGTTTTTT. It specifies CASTPGAGRIGGELFF.